This T cell receptor (beta chain) was sequenced for a study of early T cells in non-severe SARS-CoV-2 infection. Individual cDNA molecules received unique molecular identifiers during library preparation. TCRdb reanalysed the 5' RACE reads using MiXCR and keeps one entry per CDR3 protein. The sample consists of 45,000 to 75,000 distinct CDR3 sequences, around 5.6% of them appearing once. Germline CDR1 DFQATT, CDR2 SNEGSKA (reference sequence). Between the trimmed V and J ends, which lost 3 bases and 2 bases, there was a span of 7 bases. This CDR3 is 12 amino acids long. This clonotype was seen many times.

The V and J genes are TRBV20-1 and TRBJ2-5; D is ambiguous. Material for sequencing was whole blood. This sequence originates from an adult who was a healthcare worker with PCR-confirmed SARS-CoV-2 infection or an uninfected control (not recorded which). Written as DNA, the CDR3 is TGCAGTGCTAGTCCCCCTCAAGAGACCCAGTACTTC. It encodes CSASPPQETQYF.